This T cell receptor beta chain is from a study of post-analysis software for immune sequencing data. Built from TCR beta cDNA, the libraries had unique molecular identifiers in them. TCRdb recomputed calls from the PCR reads with MiXCR, one row per CDR3 protein. Here the sample spans 350,000 to 500,000 distinct CDR3 sequences, approximately 39% being singletons. Study-level results: Patients carried roughly five TRBV segments more frequently than controls did, and TRBV5-6, TRBV5-1 and TRBV20-1 were among them. Strong same-batch co-clustering of samples appeared with F measure clustering. Significantly decreased normalized Chao1 diversity was recorded for multiple sclerosis patients relative to controls.

The CDR3 consists of 17 residues. Germline V gene lookup returns CDR1 SEHNR and CDR2 FQNEAQ (reference sequence). The V end was cut by 1 base, the J end by 2 bases, with 17 bases between. A remark on this clonotype: Its specificity is unknown.

This clonotype was obtained from a girl aged 2-9 years with multiple sclerosis. The chain is built from TRBV7-9 and TRBJ2-5; possibly TRBD1 for D (5 bases). Sequences were obtained from blood. Written as DNA, the CDR3 is TGTGCCAGCAGCTTAGGATCGAGGAGACAGTCTCAAGAGACCCAGTACTTC. Protein: CASSLGSRRQSQETQYF.